This record concerns one TCR beta chain sequence. Antigen: not known. The junction shows a germline mismatch at one end, possibly a read error. The data were obtained in a study of T cell repertoires in cytomegalovirus infection. Study at large: CMV epitopes in the study were HLA-C-restricted (recently identified) and HLA-B-restricted (well studied). Signatures in public TCR beta sequences pointed to both CMV infection and matching HLA type. General study results and limits: Clonotype analysis showed dominance of the ex vivo response by HLA-C-restricted CMV-specific TCR beta clonotypes.

CDR3 size: 12 residues. Germline V gene data show CDR1 as SGDLS and CDR2 as YYNGEE. From the reads, TCRdb called clonotypes with MiXCR, one entry per CDR3 protein. The sample lists 750,000 to 900,000 distinct CDR3 sequences; approximately 32% were seen once. The V and J genes are TRBV9 and TRBJ2-3; possible D gene TRBD2, 5 bases. This sequence was found in a human donor in good health (CMV status not recorded). Some clones in this sample may be carry-over from other donors' samples. The source material was cultured CD8+ T cells from PBMCs, sampled from culture after CMV antigen stimulation. DNA of the CDR3: TGTGCCAGCAGCGTACCCGGGGATACACAGTATTTT. Translating it yields CASSVPGDTQYF. Complete variable domain (other parts from reference TRBV9 and TRBJ2-3): DSGVTQTPKHLITATGQRVTLRCSPRSGDLSVYWYQQSLDQGLQFLIQYYNGEERAKGNILERFSAQQFPDLHSELNLSSLELGDSALYFCASSVPGDTQYFGPGTRLTVL.